This T cell receptor beta chain was sequenced for a study of T cell responses to AZD1222 COVID-19 vaccine. The repertoire was sequenced with immunoSEQ multiplex PCR; TCRdb's copy has only in-frame clones and lacks some. The sample shows more than 85,000 clones, 70% to 90% of them seen only once. The V and J ends lost 6 bases and 5 bases respectively, with 10 bases between them. Germline-derived CDR1 and CDR2 are MNHEY and SVGAGI. The CDR3 sequence is 12 residues long. This rearrangement joins TRBV6-5 to TRBJ1-1; tentatively, D is TRBD1 (5 bases). The TCR comes from an adult in good health. The material sequenced was peripheral blood, taken on day 0 of AZD1222 vaccination. DNA of the CDR3: TGTGCCAGCAGCACTCGGGGGACTGAAGCTTTCTTT. Translation gives CASSTRGTEAFF.